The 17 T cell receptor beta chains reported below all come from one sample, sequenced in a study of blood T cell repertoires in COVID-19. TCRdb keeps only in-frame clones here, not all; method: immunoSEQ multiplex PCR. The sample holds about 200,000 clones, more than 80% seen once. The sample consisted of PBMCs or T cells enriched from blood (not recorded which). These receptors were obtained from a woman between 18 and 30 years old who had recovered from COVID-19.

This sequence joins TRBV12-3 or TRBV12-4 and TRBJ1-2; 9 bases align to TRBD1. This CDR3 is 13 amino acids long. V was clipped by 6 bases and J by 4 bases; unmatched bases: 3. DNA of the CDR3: TGTGCCAGCAGCTGGGACAGGGCCTATGGCTACACCTTC. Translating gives CASSWDRAYGYTF.

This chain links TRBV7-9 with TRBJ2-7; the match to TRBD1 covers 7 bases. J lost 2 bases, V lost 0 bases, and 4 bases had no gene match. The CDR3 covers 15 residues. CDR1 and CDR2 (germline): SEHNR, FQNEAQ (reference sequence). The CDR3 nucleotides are TGTGCCAGCAGCTTAGCGACAGGGCGAACCTACGAGCAGTACTTC. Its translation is CASSLATGRTYEQYF.

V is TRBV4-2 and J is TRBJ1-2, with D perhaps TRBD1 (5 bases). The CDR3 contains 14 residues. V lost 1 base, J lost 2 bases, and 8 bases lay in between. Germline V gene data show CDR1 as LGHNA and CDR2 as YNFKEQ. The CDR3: CASSQATGNYGYTF. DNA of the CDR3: TGTGCCAGCAGCCAAGCTACAGGCAACTATGGCTACACCTTC.

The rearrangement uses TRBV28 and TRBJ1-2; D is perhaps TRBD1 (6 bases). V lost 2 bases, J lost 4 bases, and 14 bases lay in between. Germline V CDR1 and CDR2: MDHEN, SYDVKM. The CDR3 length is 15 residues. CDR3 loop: CASSLPQQGFYGYTF. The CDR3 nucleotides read TGTGCCAGCAGTTTACCCCAACAGGGCTTCTATGGCTACACCTTC.

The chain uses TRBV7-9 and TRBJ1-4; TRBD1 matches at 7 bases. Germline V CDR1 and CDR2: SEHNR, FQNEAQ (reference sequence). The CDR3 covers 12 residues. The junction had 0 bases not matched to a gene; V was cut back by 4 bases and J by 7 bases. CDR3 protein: CASSWDSEKLFF. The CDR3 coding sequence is TGTGCCAGCAGCTGGGACAGTGAAAAACTGTTTTTT.

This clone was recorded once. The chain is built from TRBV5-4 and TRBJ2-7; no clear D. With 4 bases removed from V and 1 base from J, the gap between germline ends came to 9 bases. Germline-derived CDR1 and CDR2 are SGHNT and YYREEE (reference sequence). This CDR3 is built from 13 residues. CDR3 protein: CASSILGSYEQYF. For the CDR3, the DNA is TGTGCCAGCAGCATACTCGGGTCCTACGAGCAGTACTTC. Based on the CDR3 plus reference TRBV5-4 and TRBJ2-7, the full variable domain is ETGVTQSPTHLIKTRGQQVTLRCSSQSGHNTVSWYQQALGQGPQFIFQYYREEENGRGNFPPRFSGLQFPNYSSELNVNALELDDSALYLCASSILGSYEQYFGPGTRLTVT.

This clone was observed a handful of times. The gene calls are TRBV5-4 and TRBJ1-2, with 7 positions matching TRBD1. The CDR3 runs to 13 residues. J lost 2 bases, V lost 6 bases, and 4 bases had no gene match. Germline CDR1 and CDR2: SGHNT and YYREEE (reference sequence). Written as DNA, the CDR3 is TGTGCCAGCACCATGGGACAGAACTATGGCTACACCTTC. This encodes CASTMGQNYGYTF.

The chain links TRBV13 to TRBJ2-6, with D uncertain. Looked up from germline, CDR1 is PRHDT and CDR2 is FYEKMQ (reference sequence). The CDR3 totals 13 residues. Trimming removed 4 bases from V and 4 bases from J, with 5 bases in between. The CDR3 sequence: CASSSRGANVLTF. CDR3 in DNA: TGTGCCAGCAGCTCCCGGGGGGCCAACGTCCTGACTTTC.

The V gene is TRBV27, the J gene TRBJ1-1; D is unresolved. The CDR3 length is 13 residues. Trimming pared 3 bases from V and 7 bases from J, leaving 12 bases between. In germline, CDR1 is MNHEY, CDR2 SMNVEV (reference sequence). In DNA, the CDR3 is TGTGCCAGCAGTTTTGGGGAGGGCCGTGAAGCTTTCTTT. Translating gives CASSFGEGREAFF.

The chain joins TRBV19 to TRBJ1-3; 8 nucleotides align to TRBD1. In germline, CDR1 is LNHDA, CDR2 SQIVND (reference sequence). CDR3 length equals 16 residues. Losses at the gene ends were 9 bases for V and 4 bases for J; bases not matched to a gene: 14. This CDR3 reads CASEGFGQGYGNTIYF. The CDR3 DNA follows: TGTGCCAGCGAGGGGTTCGGACAGGGTTACGGAAACACCATATATTTT.

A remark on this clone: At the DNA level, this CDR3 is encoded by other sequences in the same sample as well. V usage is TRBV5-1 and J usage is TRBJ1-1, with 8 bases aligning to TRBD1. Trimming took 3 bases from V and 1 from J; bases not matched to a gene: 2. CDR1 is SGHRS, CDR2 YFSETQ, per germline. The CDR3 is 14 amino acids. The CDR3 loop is CASSSQGANTEAFF. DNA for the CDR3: TGCGCCAGCAGCTCCCAGGGGGCGAACACTGAAGCTTTCTTT.

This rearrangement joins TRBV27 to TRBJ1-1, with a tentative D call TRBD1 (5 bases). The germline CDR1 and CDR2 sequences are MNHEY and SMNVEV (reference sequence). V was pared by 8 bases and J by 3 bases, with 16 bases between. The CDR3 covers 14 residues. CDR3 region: CASASLGGDTEAFF. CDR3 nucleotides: TGTGCCAGCGCTTCCCTGGGAGGGGACACTGAAGCTTTCTTT.

The CDR3: CASRDLYNEQFF. DNA for the CDR3: TGTGCCAGCAGGGACTTGTACAATGAGCAGTTCTTC. The chain carries TRBV6-5 and TRBJ2-1; a possible D gene is TRBD2 (5 bases). The CDR3 extends over 12 amino acids. Germline-derived CDR1 and CDR2 are MNHEY and SVGAGI. Trimming took off 6 bases at V and 4 bases at J, with 7 bases between the two ends.

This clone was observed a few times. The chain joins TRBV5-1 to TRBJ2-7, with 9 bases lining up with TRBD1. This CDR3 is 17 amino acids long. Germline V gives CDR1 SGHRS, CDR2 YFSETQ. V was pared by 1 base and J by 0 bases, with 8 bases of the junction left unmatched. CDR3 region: CASSLRSGTGNSYEQYF. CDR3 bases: TGCGCCAGCAGCTTGAGATCCGGGACAGGGAACTCCTACGAGCAGTACTTC.

CDR3 protein: CASSSQNTTANTGELFF. Written as DNA, the CDR3 is TGTGCCAGTAGTAGCCAGAACACTACCGCGAACACCGGGGAGCTGTTTTTT. This sequence joins TRBV19 and TRBJ2-2; the D is unclear. Germline V gene sequence: CDR1 LNHDA, CDR2 SQIVND (reference sequence). The V end was cut by 4 bases, the J end by 0 bases, with 15 bases between. This CDR3 has 17 residues.

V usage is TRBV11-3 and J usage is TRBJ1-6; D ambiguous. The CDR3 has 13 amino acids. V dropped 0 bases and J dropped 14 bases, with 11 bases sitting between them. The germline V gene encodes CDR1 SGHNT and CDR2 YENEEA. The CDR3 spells CASSLDRDSALHF. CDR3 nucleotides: TGTGCCAGCAGCTTAGACCGCGACTCGGCCCTCCACTTT.

This CDR3 reads CASSPPRDRVLTGELFF. DNA for the CDR3: TGTGCCAGCAGCCCCCCCCGGGACAGGGTTCTGACCGGGGAGCTGTTTTTT. The genes are TRBV3-1 (or the pseudogene TRBV3-2) and TRBJ2-2; 9 bases map to TRBD1. This CDR3 has 17 residues. The germline V gene has CDR1 LGHDT and CDR2 YNNKEL (reference sequence). With 4 bases clipped from V and 5 bases from J, the junction kept 11 bases outside the gene matches.